These 5 T cell receptor beta chains were all obtained from the same sample, sequenced in a study of cytomegalovirus exposure and HLA in healthy donors. The primer mix had 60 Vbeta and 13 Jbeta primers. Measured with immunoSEQ multiplex PCR; TCRdb has only the in-frame clones, and not every one. The sample records approximately 150,000 clones, about 80% being singletons. Material: PBMCs. The origin of the receptors is a woman between 40 and 50 years old in good health and CMV-seronegative.

The chain carries TRBV30 and TRBJ2-1, with 8 bases that match TRBD2. The length of the CDR3 is 13 residues. Germline CDR1 GTSNPN, CDR2 SVGIG (reference sequence). Unmatched junction bases numbered 3, after V lost 5 bases and J lost 3 bases. The CDR3 DNA is TGTGCCTGGGGGCGGGAGGTCTACAATGAGCAGTTCTTC. The encoded protein is CAWGREVYNEQFF.

This chain links TRBV30 with TRBJ1-1; D is uncertain. Germline values: CDR1 GTSNPN, CDR2 SVGIG (reference sequence). The V and J ends lost 4 bases and 6 bases respectively, with 12 bases between them. The CDR3 runs to 12 residues. CDR3 bases: TGTGCCTGGATGAGGCTGTACCCTGAAGCTTTCTTT. Protein product: CAWMRLYPEAFF.

The V and J genes are TRBV19 and TRBJ2-1, with 8 bases matching TRBD2. Trimming at V came to 0 bases and at J to 9 bases, leaving 19 bases not matched to a gene. Germline lookup yields CDR1 LNHDA and CDR2 SQIVND (reference sequence). The CDR3 length is 19 residues. Here the CDR3 DNA reads TGTGCCAGTAGTATAGACAGGGGAAGGGGGACTAGTAACGGAGGTGAGCAGTTCTTC. As protein: CASSIDRGRGTSNGGEQFF.

The chain combines TRBV10-3 with TRBJ2-2, with D possibly TRBD1 on 6 matching bases. With 5 bases removed from V and 1 base from J, the gap between germline ends came to 11 bases. Germline-derived CDR1 and CDR2 are ENHRY and SYGVKD. The CDR3 length is 15 residues. Here the CDR3 reads CAISFTGKNTGELFF. CDR3 sequence (DNA): TGTGCCATCAGTTTTACAGGGAAGAACACCGGGGAGCTGTTTTTT.

This chain joins TRBV6-5 and TRBJ1-2; D is possibly TRBD1 (5 bases). Trimming took off 2 bases at V and 1 base at J, with 8 bases between the two ends. CDR3 length equals 14 residues. From germline, CDR1 is MNHEY and CDR2 SVGAGI. The CDR3 DNA follows: TGTGCCAGCAGTTACGGGGGGAGTAACTATGGCTACACCTTC. Its translation is CASSYGGSNYGYTF.